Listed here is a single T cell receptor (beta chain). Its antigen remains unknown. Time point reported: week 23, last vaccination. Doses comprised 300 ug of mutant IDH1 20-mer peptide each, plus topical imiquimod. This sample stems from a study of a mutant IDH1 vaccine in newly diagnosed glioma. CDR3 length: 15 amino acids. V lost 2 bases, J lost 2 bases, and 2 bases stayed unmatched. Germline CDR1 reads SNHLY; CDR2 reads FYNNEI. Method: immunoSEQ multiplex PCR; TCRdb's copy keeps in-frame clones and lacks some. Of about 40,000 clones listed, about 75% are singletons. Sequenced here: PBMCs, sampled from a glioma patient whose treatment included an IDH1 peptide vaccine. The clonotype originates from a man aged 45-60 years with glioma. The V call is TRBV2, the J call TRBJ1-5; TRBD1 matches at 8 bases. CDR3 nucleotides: TGTGCCAGCAGTGAATCGACAGGGGGCAATCAGCCCCAGCATTTT. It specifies CASSESTGGNQPQHF. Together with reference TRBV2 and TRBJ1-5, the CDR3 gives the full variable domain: EPEVTQTPSHQVTQMGQEVILRCVPISNHLYFYWYRQILGQKVEFLVSFYNNEISEKSEIFDDQFSVERPDGSNFTLKIRSTKLEDSAMYFCASSESTGGNQPQHFGDGTRLSIL.